One and the same sample provided the 19 T cell receptor beta chains below, sequenced in a study of blood T cell repertoires in COVID-19. Using immunoSEQ multiplex PCR, the repertoire was profiled, and TCRdb retains in-frame clones only, with some absent. Of approximately 250,000 clones listed, 80% to 90% are singletons. Material: PBMCs or T cells enriched from blood (not recorded which). Every receptor here comes from a woman aged 25 to 45 who had recovered from COVID-19.

The chain joins TRBV27 to TRBJ1-5, with no clear D. Trimming stripped 2 bases from V and 1 base from J, with 6 bases between. The CDR3 loop spans 14 amino acids. Per the germline V gene, CDR1 is MNHEY and CDR2 is SMNVEV (reference sequence). The CDR3 DNA reads as TGTGCCAGCAGTTTAGGTGGCAGCAATCAGCCCCAGCATTTT. Residues: CASSLGGSNQPQHF.

J is TRBJ2-2 and V is TRBV2; the match to TRBD1 covers 7 bases. CDR1 and CDR2 from the germline V gene are SNHLY and FYNNEI. CDR3 length: 17 amino acids. The J segment lost 0 bases and the V segment lost 4 bases, leaving 8 bases of the junction unmatched. DNA of the CDR3: TGTGCCAGCAGTGGAAGCCGGACAGGCGCGAACACCGGGGAGCTGTTTTTT. Protein product: CASSGSRTGANTGELFF.

The chain employs TRBV27 and TRBJ1-4, with TRBD1 as a possible D gene (6 bases). The V gene lost 2 bases and the J gene lost 7 bases, with 11 bases spanning the gap. From germline, CDR1 is MNHEY and CDR2 SMNVEV (reference sequence). This CDR3 comprises 14 residues. In DNA form, the CDR3 reads TGTGCCAGCAGTTTAGTGGGGGCGAGTGAAAAACTGTTTTTT. It translates to CASSLVGASEKLFF. Supplemented by reference TRBV27 and TRBJ1-4, the full variable domain reads EAQVTQNPRYLITVTGKKLTVTCSQNMNHEYMSWYRQDPGLGLRQIYYSMNVEVTDKGDVPEGYKVSRKEKRNFPLILESPSPNQTSLYFCASSLVGASEKLFFGSGTQLSVL.

The chain joins TRBV24-1 to TRBJ2-3; 11 nucleotides line up with TRBD2. The CDR3 spans 16 residues. Germline assignment: CDR1 KGHDR and CDR2 SFDVKD. The ends lost 9 bases at V and 0 bases at J; junction bases unmatched: 7. Written as DNA, the CDR3 is TGTGCCACCCGATCCGGGACTAGCGGTAGCACAGATACGCAGTATTTT. Protein: CATRSGTSGSTDTQYF.

The chain uses TRBV4-2 and TRBJ2-5; the match to TRBD2 covers 15 bases. V dropped 3 bases and J dropped 7; count of bases not matched to a gene: 6. The CDR3 has 16 residues. Germline-derived CDR1 and CDR2 are LGHNA and YNFKEQ. CDR3 sequence (DNA): TGTGCCAGCAGCCACGGACTAGCGGGGGGGTCGGGGACCCAGTACTTC. It specifies CASSHGLAGGSGTQYF.

The chain recombines TRBV7-9 with TRBJ2-5; tentative D call: TRBD2 (6 bases). Germline V gene data show CDR1 as SEHNR and CDR2 as FQNEAQ (reference sequence). V was clipped by 0 bases and J by 2 bases, with 10 bases between them. The CDR3 extends over 15 amino acids. The CDR3 loop reads CASSLASGTQETQYF. The CDR3 region has the DNA TGTGCCAGCAGCTTAGCCTCCGGGACTCAAGAGACCCAGTACTTC.

The chain uses TRBV7-9 and TRBJ2-3; 12 bases are a match to TRBD2. CDR3 length: 15 amino acids. The germline CDR1 and CDR2 sequences are SEHNR and FQNEAQ (reference sequence). With V trimmed by 5 bases and J by 6 bases, 6 bases remained unmatched. The CDR3 protein is CASSTGLAGRDTQYF. The CDR3 coding sequence is TGTGCCAGCAGCACCGGACTAGCGGGAAGGGATACGCAGTATTTT.

The chain uses TRBV4-2 and TRBJ2-7, with 8 bases lining up with TRBD2. Per the germline V gene, CDR1 is LGHNA and CDR2 is YNFKEQ. The CDR3 has 16 amino acids. V was pared by 2 bases and J by 5 bases, with 11 bases of the junction left unmatched. The DNA for the CDR3 is TGTGCCAGCAGCCAATTGAGCGGGAGAGGACCTGACGAGCAGTACTTC. Its translation is CASSQLSGRGPDEQYF.

The gene calls are TRBV21-1 and TRBJ2-7; no DNA check was done on the table's D call, TRBD1. TRBV21-1 is labeled a pseudogene. The CDR3 has 16 residues. The CDR3 is CASSCWADSAAYEQYF. The CDR3 DNA follows: TGTGCCAGCAGCTGCTGGGCGGACAGCGCAGCCTACGAGCAGTACTTC.

V and J are TRBV2 and TRBJ2-1, with 9 bases matching TRBD2. The germline CDR1 and CDR2 sequences are SNHLY and FYNNEI. The ends lost 10 bases at V and 7 bases at J; junction bases unmatched: 8. CDR3 size: 13 residues. The CDR3 DNA reads TGTGCCACCTCGGGACTAGCAAGAAATGAGCAGTTCTTC. Protein: CATSGLARNEQFF.

V usage is TRBV27 and J usage is TRBJ2-7; 12 nucleotides match TRBD2. Trimming at V came to 4 bases and at J to 3 bases, leaving 7 bases not matched to a gene. The CDR3 is 16 amino acids. Germline values: CDR1 MNHEY, CDR2 SMNVEV (reference sequence). This CDR3 reads CASSYSGLAGFYEQYF. DNA for the CDR3: TGTGCCAGCAGTTACTCGGGACTAGCGGGTTTCTACGAGCAGTACTTC.

The chain couples TRBV7-2 to TRBJ2-1; 7 bases align to TRBD2. Germline lookup yields CDR1 SGHTA and CDR2 FQGNSA. Losses at the gene ends were 2 bases for V and 1 base for J; bases not matched to a gene: 5. This CDR3 is built from 16 residues. CDR3: CASSLFLGLSYNEQFF. CDR3 coding DNA: TGTGCCAGCAGCTTATTTCTGGGACTATCCTACAATGAGCAGTTCTTC.

In DNA, the CDR3 is TGTGCCACCAGCAGAGGGTATGTTGGGGAGGGGAACACTGAAGCTTTCTTT. Protein sequence: CATSRGYVGEGNTEAFF. This chain joins TRBV15 and TRBJ1-1, with D unclear. Trimming took 1 base from V and 1 from J, leaving 16 bases between them. CDR3 size: 17 residues. Germline V gene lookup returns CDR1 LNHNV and CDR2 YYDKDF (reference sequence).

There are many counts of this clone. The chain uses TRBV7-3 and TRBJ2-1; D perhaps matches TRBD2 (6 bases). V was cut by 3 bases and J by 7 bases, with 19 bases left in between. Germline values: CDR1 SGHTA, CDR2 FQGTGA. This CDR3 contains 16 residues. CDR3 nucleotides: TGTGCCAGCAGCTTTTATGCGGAAAAAGCGGGTAATGAGCAGTTCTTC. It yields the protein CASSFYAEKAGNEQFF.

The chain combines TRBV9 with TRBJ1-2; maybe TRBD1 (6 bases). This CDR3 is built from 15 residues. With 4 bases removed from V and 3 bases from J, the gap between germline ends came to 16 bases. Per the germline V gene, CDR1 is SGDLS and CDR2 is YYNGEE. CDR3 residues: CASSSPGGHYYGYTF. DNA for the CDR3: TGTGCCAGCAGCTCACCCGGGGGGCATTACTATGGCTACACCTTC.

This sequence joins TRBV30 and TRBJ2-3; D is perhaps TRBD2 (5 bases). The CDR3 totals 15 residues. Germline V gene data show CDR1 as GTSNPN and CDR2 as SVGIG (reference sequence). V lost 3 bases and J lost 4, with 17 bases in between. The CDR3 region is CAWSAVEEVSDTQYF. The CDR3 DNA reads as TGTGCCTGGAGCGCTGTTGAGGAGGTATCAGATACGCAGTATTTT.

This chain links TRBV4-1 with TRBJ1-1, with 11 bases matching TRBD1. V shed 1 base, J shed 8 bases, and the junction held 6 bases outside the gene matches. There are 15 residues in the CDR3. CDR1 is MGHRA and CDR2 is YSYEKL in the germline V gene. The CDR3 here is CASSQAAGQGEEAFF. CDR3 in DNA: TGCGCCAGCAGCCAAGCCGCGGGACAGGGGGAAGAAGCTTTCTTT.

On this clone itself: A single base separates this from a much larger clone, so it may be a read error. Other DNA sequences in the sample encode the same CDR3. V is TRBV7-3 and J is TRBJ2-1; 7 bases line up with TRBD2. Germline assignment: CDR1 SGHTA and CDR2 FQGTGA. The CDR3 extends over 15 amino acids. The junction had 11 bases not matched to a gene; V was cut back by 6 bases and J by 6 bases. CDR3 in amino acids: CASSLDSGDGNEQFF. CDR3 DNA sequence: TGTGCCAGCAGTTTAGACAGCGGGGATGGCAATGAGCAGTTCTTC.

The gene calls are TRBV20-1 and TRBJ1-2; TRBD1 matches 8 bases. The trim removed 7 bases at V and 7 bases at J, leaving 2 bases unmatched. Germline CDR1 reads DFQATT; CDR2 reads SNEGSKA (reference sequence). The CDR3 is made up of 10 amino acids. CDR3 protein: CSETGVGYTF. CDR3 DNA: TGCAGTGAGACAGGGGTTGGCTACACCTTC.